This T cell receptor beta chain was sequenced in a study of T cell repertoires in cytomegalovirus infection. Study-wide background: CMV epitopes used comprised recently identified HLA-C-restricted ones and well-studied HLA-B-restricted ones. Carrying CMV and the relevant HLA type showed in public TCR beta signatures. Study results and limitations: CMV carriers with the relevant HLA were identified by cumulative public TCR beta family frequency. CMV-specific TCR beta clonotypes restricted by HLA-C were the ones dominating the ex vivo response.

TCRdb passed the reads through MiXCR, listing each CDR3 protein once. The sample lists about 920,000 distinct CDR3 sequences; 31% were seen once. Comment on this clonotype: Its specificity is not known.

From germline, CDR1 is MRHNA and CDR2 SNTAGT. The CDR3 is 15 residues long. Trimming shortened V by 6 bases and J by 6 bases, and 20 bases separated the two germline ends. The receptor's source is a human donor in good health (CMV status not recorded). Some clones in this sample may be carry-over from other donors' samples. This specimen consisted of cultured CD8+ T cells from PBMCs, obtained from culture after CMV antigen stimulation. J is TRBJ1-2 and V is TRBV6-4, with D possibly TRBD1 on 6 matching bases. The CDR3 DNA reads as TGTGCCAGCAGACTAGAACAGGGAAGAGTGGATGGCTACACCTTC. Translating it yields CASRLEQGRVDGYTF.